This T cell receptor beta chain was observed in a study of blood T cell repertoires in COVID-19 (dated by TCRdb to the early 2020s). For context, the study as a whole: Collaborator samples came from the United States, Italy and Spain and covered acute and convalescent phases of COVID-19. The prospective study material was composed of cDNA or gDNA derived from T cells, B-cell-depleted T cells, or PBMCs. The dataset comprised deeply sampled blood TCRbeta repertoires from subjects exposed to, actively infected with, or recovered from COVID-19. The repertoires were released in a freely available public database intended as a resource for research on the immune response to SARS-CoV-2. Samples came from the ongoing ImmuneRACE study (first 160 participants) plus 1,254 subjects from 6 global collaborators. The sample metadata nearly always contained a de-identified subject ID, COVID-19 status, age in years and sex. Where available, HLA class I and class II types were obtained from metadata supplied by the sample provider rather than from assay-based typing.

The paper as a whole reports these results and caveats: How much clinical and demographic metadata was included differed by source and by participant, and the metadata was provided uncurated.

A word on this clone: Its antigen remains unidentified. Nothing much larger sits one base from this clone, and base qualities are not available.

TCRbeta CDR3 regions were amplified from genomic DNA using the immunoSEQ Assay, a bias-controlled multiplex PCR. In the paper's pipeline: The number of nucleated cells in each sample was estimated from the amplification of reference gene primers within the assay. To quantify the absolute abundance of each unique TCRbeta CDR3 rearrangement, sequence reads were collapsed and filtered. For each sample, productive Simpson clonality was calculated as the square root of Simpson's diversity index across productive rearrangements. This is the immuneACCESS table as TCRdb keeps it, with only in-frame sequences that have V and J called. A part of the clones is gone; compared with another copy, unresolved V genes explain less than half, and the rest is unexplained. For V, J and clone size, that table is used; D and trimming come from the DNA. The sample contains about 46,000 clones, approximately 83% of them found a single time. Of the sample, roughly 34% is held by the ten largest clones.

V has 1 base trimmed and J has 10 bases trimmed; junction bases matching no gene number 8. CDR3 length: 17 amino acids, cysteine to phenylalanine. Just CDR3 DNA is preserved here, 51 bases in frame from base 1. The germline V gene sets CDR1 to KGHDR and CDR2 to SFDVKD. At one collaborating source in Seattle, patients were enrolled during active infection and were followed longitudinally through the course of disease. The collaborating institutions used their own protocols to collect whole blood in K2EDTA tubes. For TCRbeta analysis, collaborators shipped samples in one of three forms: frozen whole blood, isolated PBMCs, or DNA extracted from either of those sample types.

The sequence links TRBV24-1 to TRBJ2-1, with 14 bases matching TRBD2. The receptor's source is a woman of 80 years or more with COVID-19, enrolled during active disease. The specimen sequenced was peripheral blood. DNA sequence: TGTGCCACCAGTGATTTTAAGACTAGCGGGAGGGAAGCGGAGCAGTTCTTC. This codes for CATSDFKTSGREAEQFF.